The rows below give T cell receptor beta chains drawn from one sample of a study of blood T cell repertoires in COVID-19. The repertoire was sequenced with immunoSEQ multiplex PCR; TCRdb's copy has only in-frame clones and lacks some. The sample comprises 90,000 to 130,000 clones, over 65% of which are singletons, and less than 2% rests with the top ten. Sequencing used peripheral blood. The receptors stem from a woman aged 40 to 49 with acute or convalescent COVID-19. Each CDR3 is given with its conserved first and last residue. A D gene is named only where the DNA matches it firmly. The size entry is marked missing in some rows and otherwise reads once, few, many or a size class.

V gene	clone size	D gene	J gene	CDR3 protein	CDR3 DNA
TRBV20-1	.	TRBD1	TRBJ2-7	CSASGTGVDHEQYF	TGCAGTGCTAGTGGGACAGGGGTGGATCACGAGCAGTACTTC
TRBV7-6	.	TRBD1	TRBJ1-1	CASSLQGVTEAFF	TGTGCCAGCAGCCTACAGGGGGTAACTGAAGCTTTCTTT
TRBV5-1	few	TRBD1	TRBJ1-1	CASSLITGTGAMNTEAFF	TGCGCCAGCAGCTTGATTACCGGGACAGGGGCGATGAACACTGAAGCTTTCTTT
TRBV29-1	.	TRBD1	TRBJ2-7	CSAGQGNYEQYF	TGCAGCGCAGGACAGGGAAACTACGAGCAGTACTTC
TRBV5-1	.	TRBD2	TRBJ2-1	CASSLAGTSGGYEQFF	TGCGCCAGCAGCTTGGCCGGAACTAGCGGGGGCTATGAGCAGTTCTTC
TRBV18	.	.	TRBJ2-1	CASSPPAARGNEQFF	TGTGCCAGCTCACCACCAGCGGCTCGGGGCAATGAGCAGTTCTTC
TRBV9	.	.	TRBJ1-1	CASSVGSDTEAFF	TGTGCCAGCAGCGTAGGGAGCGACACTGAAGCTTTCTTT
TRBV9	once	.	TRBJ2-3	CLGQGQAKSTDTQYF	TGTCTGGGCCAGGGCCAGGCAAAATCCACAGATACGCAGTATTTT
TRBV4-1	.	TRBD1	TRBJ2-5	CASSRDRQGLQETQYF	TGCGCCAGCAGCCGAGACCGACAGGGGCTCCAAGAGACCCAGTACTTC
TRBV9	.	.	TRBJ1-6	CASSVDQNSPLHF	TGTGCCAGCAGCGTAGACCAGAATTCACCCCTCCACTTT
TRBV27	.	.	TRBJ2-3	CASRESGTTDTQYF	TGTGCCAGCAGGGAATCGGGGACAACAGATACGCAGTATTTT
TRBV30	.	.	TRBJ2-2	CAWNLGQLTGELFF	TGTGCCTGGAACCTAGGACAGCTCACCGGGGAGCTGTTTTTT
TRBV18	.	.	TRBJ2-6	CASSPFRAGDFSGANVLTF	TGTGCCAGCTCACCATTTAGAGCAGGGGATTTCTCTGGGGCCAACGTCCTGACTTTC
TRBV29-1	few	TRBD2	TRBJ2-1	CSVDVTGAGVNEQFF	TGCAGCGTTGATGTTACGGGAGCGGGGGTAAATGAGCAGTTCTTC
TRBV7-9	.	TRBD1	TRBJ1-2	CATEKGGTVSIYGYTF	TGTGCCACCGAGAAAGGGGGCACGGTCTCAATCTATGGCTACACCTTC
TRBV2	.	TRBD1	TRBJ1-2	CASSGQGANYGYTF	TGTGCCAGCAGTGGACAGGGGGCCAACTATGGCTACACCTTC
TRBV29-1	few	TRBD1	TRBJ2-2	CSVPRGQGSGELFF	TGCAGCGTTCCTCGGGGACAGGGGTCCGGGGAGCTGTTTTTT
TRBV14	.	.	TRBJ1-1	CASSPTPTEAFF	TGTGCCAGCAGCCCGACACCCACTGAAGCTTTCTTT
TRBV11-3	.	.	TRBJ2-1	CASSLSRGNEQFF	TGTGCCAGCAGCCTATCCAGGGGAAATGAGCAGTTCTTC
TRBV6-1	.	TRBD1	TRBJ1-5	CASSNRGNQPQHF	TGTGCCAGCAGCAACAGGGGTAATCAGCCCCAGCATTTT
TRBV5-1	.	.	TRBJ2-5	CASSLEAGERTQYF	TGCGCCAGCAGCTTGGAAGCGGGTGAGAGAACCCAGTACTTC
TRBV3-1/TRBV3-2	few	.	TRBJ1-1	CASSFLTDTEAFF	TGTGCCAGCAGTTTTTTGACAGACACTGAAGCTTTCTTT